This is a list of T cell receptor beta chains from one sample in a study of regulatory T cells in long-lasting Graves disease. A single record per CDR3 protein comes from TCRdb applying MiXCR to the multiplex PCR reads. In the table there are a few hundred thousand distinct CDR3 sequences, about a quarter of which are singletons. The sample consisted of peripheral blood mononuclear cells (PBMCs), taken when the disease was refractory, from a patient treated with antithyroid drugs. These receptors all stem from a female donor with Graves disease. Each CDR3 is given with its conserved first and last residue. Each record gives: CDR3 length, D gene, J gene, clone size, V gene, CDR3 DNA, CDR3 protein. D genes are given only for firm matches. Not all rows give a size; the values are once, few, many and, for expanded clones, a class.

>14|.|TRBJ2-2|.|TRBV12-3/TRBV12-4
TGTGCCAGCAGTCCTGCTGTTGGGTCCGGGGAGCTGTTTTTT
CASSPAVGSGELFF
>12|TRBD1|TRBJ2-2|.|TRBV24-1
TGTGCCACCGGACAGGATACCGGGGAGCTGTTTTTT
CATGQDTGELFF
>13|.|TRBJ2-5|.|TRBV20-1
TGCAGTGCTAGAGATGGAGGGGAAAAGACCCAGTACTTC
CSARDGGEKTQYF
>15|.|TRBJ2-7|few|TRBV6-1
TGTGCCAGCAGGGAGGGGGGGGGAGTCTCCTACGAGCAGTACTTC
CASREGGGVSYEQYF
>15|.|TRBJ1-1|many|TRBV2
TGTGCCAGCAGCCCCGGACTGCTGTTGAACACTGAAGCTTTCTTT
CASSPGLLLNTEAFF
>11|.|TRBJ2-5|.|TRBV20-1
TGCAGTGCTAGACATGTGGAGACCCAGTACTTC
CSARHVETQYF
>17|TRBD2|TRBJ2-7|many|TRBV15
TGTGCCACCAGCATGATAAAGGGGCGGGAGTCCACGTACGAGCAGTACTTC
CATSMIKGRESTYEQYF
>14|.|TRBJ1-2|few|TRBV19
TGTGCCAGTAGTTCCCAACCCGGGAACTATGGCTACACCTTC
CASSSQPGNYGYTF
>12|.|TRBJ1-2|.|TRBV7-2
TGTGCCAGCAGCTTAGCGACGGAAGGCTACACCTTC
CASSLATEGYTF
>16|.|TRBJ2-5|.|TRBV14
TGTGCCAGCAGCCAAGAATCCAGGATCGGTAGCGAGACCCAGTACTTC
CASSQESRIGSETQYF
>13|TRBD1|TRBJ2-7|few|TRBV6-4
TGTGCCAGCAGTGAGGGACAGGGGGGAAAGCAGTACTTC
CASSEGQGGKQYF
>16|TRBD2|TRBJ2-7|.|TRBV7-2
TGTGCCAGCAGCTTAGAGGCGGGACTAGCGGGAGGCGAGCAGTACTTC
CASSLEAGLAGGEQYF
>14|TRBD1|TRBJ1-2|once|TRBV4-1
TGCGCCAGCAGCCAAGCCGGGACAGTCTATGGCTACACCTTC
CASSQAGTVYGYTF
>15|.|TRBJ2-2|many|TRBV12-3/TRBV12-4
TGTGCCAGCAGGGAGTGGGGCGCGGGTGCCGGGGAGCTGTTTTTT
CASREWGAGAGELFF
>21|TRBD2|TRBJ2-3|.|TRBV12-3/TRBV12-4
TGTGCCAGCAGCGGACTAGCGTCCGCGGACGGATTCTTTTGGTACACAGATACGCAGTATTTT
CASSGLASADGFFWYTDTQYF
>13|.|TRBJ2-7|once|TRBV6-2/TRBV6-3
TGTGCCAGCCGGGACCCCTCACCTTGGGTGCAGTACTTC
CASRDPSPWVQYF
>13|.|TRBJ2-2|few|TRBV6-1
TGTGCCAGCACGACAAGGAACACCGGGGAGCTGTTTTTT
CASTTRNTGELFF
>13|.|TRBJ2-7|.|TRBV6-1
TGTGCCAGTAGCCGGGGGAGCTCCTACGAGCAGTACTTC
CASSRGSSYEQYF